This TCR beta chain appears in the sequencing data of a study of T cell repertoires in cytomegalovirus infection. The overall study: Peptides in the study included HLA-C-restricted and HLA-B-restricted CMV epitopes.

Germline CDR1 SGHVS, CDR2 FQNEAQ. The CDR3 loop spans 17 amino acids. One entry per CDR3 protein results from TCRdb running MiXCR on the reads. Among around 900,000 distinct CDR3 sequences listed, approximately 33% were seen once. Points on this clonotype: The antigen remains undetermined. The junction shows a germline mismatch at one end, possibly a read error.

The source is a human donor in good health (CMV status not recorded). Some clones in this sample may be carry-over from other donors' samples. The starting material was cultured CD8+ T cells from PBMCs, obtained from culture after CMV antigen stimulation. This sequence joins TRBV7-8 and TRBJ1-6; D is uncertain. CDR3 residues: CVSSLGRGTVKNSPLHF. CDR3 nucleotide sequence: TGTGTCAGCAGCTTAGGTCGAGGAACAGTGAAAAATTCACCCCTCCACTTT.